The clone carrying this TCR beta chain showed up just once. The antigen is undetermined. This specimen belongs to a study of OX40 agonist ivuxolimab in advanced cancers. Across the whole study: The patients received ivuxolimab by intravenous route every 2 weeks at 0.01 to 10 mg/kg. Study-level results: Relative to CD4+, CD8+ T cells held more expanded clones on average.

The table came from immunoSEQ multiplex PCR; TCRdb's copy has only in-frame clones and leaves some out. The sample shows 68,000 or so clones, more than 75% of them seen only once. V lost 3 bases to trimming and J lost 2 bases, with 11 bases between them. This CDR3 is 14 amino acids long. CDR1 LNHDA and CDR2 SQIVND come from the germline V gene (reference sequence). This material consisted of CD4+ or CD8+ T cells sorted from blood, taken in a trial of the OX40 agonist ivuxolimab. V is TRBV19 and J is TRBJ2-7; D is uncertain. The sequence derives from an adult with an advanced solid tumor such as melanoma, head and neck, liver or kidney cancer. The CDR3 is CASSMFGRTYEQYF. The CDR3 bases are TGTGCCAGTAGTATGTTCGGTCGGACCTACGAGCAGTACTTC.